The rows below give T cell receptor beta chains drawn from one sample of a study of blood T cell repertoires in COVID-19. The table came from immunoSEQ multiplex PCR; TCRdb's copy has only in-frame clones and leaves some out. The table shows under 250,000 clones, with about 90% occurring only once. Sequenced sample: peripheral blood. These receptors all come from a man in his thirties or forties with acute or convalescent COVID-19. The CDR3 runs from the conserved cysteine through the conserved F or W. D genes are given only for firm matches. A row's size may be missing; if present it is once, few, many or a size class.

v_gene: TRBV2; j_gene: TRBJ1-5; abundance: NA; d_gene: NA; CDR3nt: TGTGCCAGCGGATCGGGGAATCAGCCCCAGCATTTT; CDR3aa: CASGSGNQPQHF
v_gene: TRBV6-4; j_gene: TRBJ2-5; abundance: NA; d_gene: TRBD2; CDR3nt: TGTGCCAGCAGTGACTCACTCGGGACTAGCGGGGGGGAAGAGACCCAGTACTTC; CDR3aa: CASSDSLGTSGGEETQYF
v_gene: TRBV6-1; j_gene: TRBJ1-5; abundance: once; d_gene: NA; CDR3nt: TGTGCCAGCTCATACAGGGAGTCCAATCAGCCCCAGCATTTT; CDR3aa: CASSYRESNQPQHF
v_gene: TRBV30; j_gene: TRBJ1-5; abundance: NA; d_gene: TRBD1; CDR3nt: TGTGCCTGGAGTAACAGACAGGGGGCGCGGGAAAGCAATCAGCCCCAGCATTTT; CDR3aa: CAWSNRQGARESNQPQHF
v_gene: TRBV6-6; j_gene: TRBJ2-7; abundance: NA; d_gene: NA; CDR3nt: TGTGCCAGCAGTTTCCAAGGGCCGGGGGAGCAGTACTTC; CDR3aa: CASSFQGPGEQYF
v_gene: TRBV7-9; j_gene: TRBJ1-4; abundance: NA; d_gene: NA; CDR3nt: TGTGCCAGCAGCTTAAGGCGGAATGAAAAACTGTTTTTT; CDR3aa: CASSLRRNEKLFF
v_gene: TRBV29-1; j_gene: TRBJ1-1; abundance: few; d_gene: NA; CDR3nt: TGCAGCGTTGATATTAGGGGGACTGAAGCTTTCTTT; CDR3aa: CSVDIRGTEAFF
v_gene: TRBV3-1/TRBV3-2; j_gene: TRBJ2-2; abundance: NA; d_gene: NA; CDR3nt: TGTGCCAGCAGCCCAACGGCAGGGACCGGGGAGCTGTTTTTT; CDR3aa: CASSPTAGTGELFF
v_gene: TRBV28; j_gene: TRBJ2-7; abundance: NA; d_gene: NA; CDR3nt: TGTGCCAGCCAAAGCCCACCCCGCGCAATGACCTACGAGCAGTACTTC; CDR3aa: CASQSPPRAMTYEQYF
v_gene: TRBV5-6; j_gene: TRBJ2-7; abundance: NA; d_gene: TRBD1; CDR3nt: TGTGCCAGCAGCTTGCAACAGGGGACCTACGAGCAGTACTTC; CDR3aa: CASSLQQGTYEQYF
v_gene: TRBV2; j_gene: TRBJ1-2; abundance: NA; d_gene: NA; CDR3nt: TGTGCCAGCATTGGTTACAGCTATGGCTACACCTTC; CDR3aa: CASIGYSYGYTF
v_gene: TRBV5-4; j_gene: TRBJ1-1; abundance: NA; d_gene: TRBD1; CDR3nt: TGTGCCAGCAGCCCCGGACAGGGGGCGAACACTGAAGCTTTCTTT; CDR3aa: CASSPGQGANTEAFF
v_gene: TRBV30; j_gene: TRBJ2-7; abundance: NA; d_gene: TRBD1; CDR3nt: TGTGCCTGGAGTACAGGGGGGACCTACGAGCAGTACTTC; CDR3aa: CAWSTGGTYEQYF
v_gene: TRBV2; j_gene: TRBJ2-2; abundance: NA; d_gene: NA; CDR3nt: TGTGCCAGCAGTGTTGACGGAGCGAACACCGGGGAGCTGTTTTTT; CDR3aa: CASSVDGANTGELFF
v_gene: TRBV6-5; j_gene: TRBJ1-4; abundance: NA; d_gene: NA; CDR3nt: TGTGCCAGCAGTTACTCAGGAGCTAATGAAAAACTGTTTTTT; CDR3aa: CASSYSGANEKLFF
v_gene: TRBV7-2; j_gene: TRBJ1-5; abundance: few; d_gene: NA; CDR3nt: TGTGCCAGCAGCTTCACTCGGGAGGAGCCCCAGCATTTT; CDR3aa: CASSFTREEPQHF
v_gene: TRBV27; j_gene: TRBJ2-7; abundance: NA; d_gene: TRBD1; CDR3nt: TGTGCCAGCCTAGGAGCACAGGGGGCTCGCGAGCAGTACTTC; CDR3aa: CASLGAQGAREQYF
v_gene: TRBV28; j_gene: TRBJ1-5; abundance: NA; d_gene: TRBD1; CDR3nt: TGTGCCAGCACCTCGACAGGGGATCAGCCCCAGCATTTT; CDR3aa: CASTSTGDQPQHF
v_gene: TRBV12-3/TRBV12-4; j_gene: TRBJ1-2; abundance: NA; d_gene: NA; CDR3nt: TGTGCCAGCAGTTTACGGGGGAAACACGGCTACACCTTC; CDR3aa: CASSLRGKHGYTF
v_gene: TRBV9; j_gene: TRBJ2-1; abundance: NA; d_gene: NA; CDR3nt: TGTGCCAGCAGCGTAGGTTGGGTCCCAGGTGGGCAGTTCTTC; CDR3aa: CASSVGWVPGGQFF
v_gene: TRBV19; j_gene: TRBJ1-1; abundance: NA; d_gene: NA; CDR3nt: TGTGCCAGTAGTATAAGCTCCATAGGGAGCCCGGGAGCTTTCTTT; CDR3aa: CASSISSIGSPGAFF
v_gene: TRBV30; j_gene: TRBJ1-5; abundance: NA; d_gene: NA; CDR3nt: TGTGCCTGGAGTGTACGCGGAAAGGGCAATCAGCCCCAGCATTTT; CDR3aa: CAWSVRGKGNQPQHF
v_gene: TRBV28; j_gene: TRBJ2-5; abundance: NA; d_gene: NA; CDR3nt: TGTGCCAGCAGTTTACTTAAAGAGACCCAGTACTTC; CDR3aa: CASSLLKETQYF
v_gene: TRBV7-3; j_gene: TRBJ2-2; abundance: NA; d_gene: NA; CDR3nt: TGTGCCAGCAGAATGAGTGAGAACACCGGGGAGCTGTTTTTT; CDR3aa: CASRMSENTGELFF
v_gene: TRBV3-1/TRBV3-2; j_gene: TRBJ2-7; abundance: NA; d_gene: NA; CDR3nt: TGTGCCAGCAGCCAAGGGAGTTGGGTAACCTACGGCTACGAGCAGTACTTC; CDR3aa: CASSQGSWVTYGYEQYF
v_gene: TRBV5-1; j_gene: TRBJ1-2; abundance: NA; d_gene: NA; CDR3nt: TGCGCCAGCAGCTCTCCGGGGTTTGGGGAAGGCTACACCTTC; CDR3aa: CASSSPGFGEGYTF
v_gene: TRBV11-2; j_gene: TRBJ1-2; abundance: NA; d_gene: NA; CDR3nt: TGTGCCAGCAGCTCGACGGGTCCCTATGGCTACACCTTC; CDR3aa: CASSSTGPYGYTF
v_gene: TRBV9; j_gene: TRBJ1-1; abundance: NA; d_gene: NA; CDR3nt: TGTGCCAGCAGCGTAAGTAGGCAGGTGAACACTGAAGCTTTCTTT; CDR3aa: CASSVSRQVNTEAFF
v_gene: TRBV28; j_gene: TRBJ1-4; abundance: NA; d_gene: TRBD1; CDR3nt: TGTGCCGGGTCAGAGGACAGGGGGTTTGAAAAACTGTTTTTT; CDR3aa: CAGSEDRGFEKLFF
v_gene: TRBV11-2; j_gene: TRBJ2-3; abundance: NA; d_gene: NA; CDR3nt: TGTGCCAGCAGTCGCGGGCCGAGGGATACGCAGTATTTT; CDR3aa: CASSRGPRDTQYF
v_gene: TRBV28; j_gene: TRBJ1-2; abundance: NA; d_gene: NA; CDR3nt: TGTGCCAGCAGTTTAGTACAGCCGAACTATGGCTACACCTTC; CDR3aa: CASSLVQPNYGYTF
v_gene: TRBV5-6; j_gene: TRBJ1-3; abundance: few; d_gene: TRBD1; CDR3nt: TGTGCCAGCAGCTACCGACAGGGCGCGGGAGGAAACACCATATATTTT; CDR3aa: CASSYRQGAGGNTIYF